This T cell receptor (beta chain) was recovered during a study of type 1 regulatory T cells. Across the whole study: T-allo10 is a Tr1-enriched, alloantigen-specific CD4 T cell product made in vitro.

As regards this clonotype: Its antigen is unknown.

Germline CDR1 DFQATT, CDR2 SNEGSKA (reference sequence). V lost 6 bases, J lost 0 bases, and 18 bases lay in between. The CDR3 is 15 amino acids. TCRdb re-called the reads through MiXCR, storing one row per CDR3 protein. This sample has around 69,000 distinct CDR3 sequences, with nearly 65% found just once. Sequencing was done on a sample of cultured T cells, either the whole culture or a sorted T cell fraction (not recorded which). Specified subset: Tr1-enriched cell product generated in vitro against host alloantigens. V is TRBV20-1 and J is TRBJ2-7; no clear D gene. The clonotype comes from a human donor in good health. The CDR3 sequence is CSANLGEAASYEQYF. The CDR3 nucleotides are TGCAGTGCCAACCTCGGCGAGGCAGCCTCCTACGAGCAGTACTTC.